This T cell receptor (beta chain) was identified in a study of long-term antiretroviral therapy in people with HIV. Study-wide context: Specimens dating back about a decade before the 2015 immediate-ART recommendation are the oldest included. Study conclusions and caveats: Relative to control repertoires, HIV repertoires exhibited narrower CDR3 length ranges. Repertoire composition at all time points was dominated by clones that had expanded before ART.

This CDR3 has 13 amino acids. Looked up from germline, CDR1 is MNHNS and CDR2 is SASEGT. V lost 7 bases and J lost 3, with 12 bases in between. Comment on this clone: As yet, its antigen is unknown.

Runs used v3.0 of the immunoSEQ assay and were done at survey level. Sequenced by immunoSEQ multiplex PCR; TCRdb stores in-frame clones only, minus some. Counted here are some 17,000 clones, about four fifths occurring once; the ten biggest clones make up roughly 14%. The gene calls are TRBV6-1 and TRBJ1-2, with D perhaps matching TRBD1 (6 bases). This receptor was identified in a woman between 40 and 50 years old with HIV. This specimen consisted of unsorted PBMCs, obtained around 3.2 years after starting antiretroviral therapy. The CDR3 DNA reads as TGTGCCAGCATGAATAGGGGGTACTATGGCTACACCTTC. Protein: CASMNRGYYGYTF.